This passage covers 30 T cell receptor beta chains from one sample sequenced in a study of low-dose radiotherapy and immunotherapy resistance in tumors. With TRAV- and TRBV-specific primers, first-strand cDNA was made, covering the alpha and beta chains. Amplification of TCRs used a constant-region primer and V-primer adapter for around 20 PCR cycles. One entry per CDR3 protein results from TCRdb running MiXCR on the reads. The sample shows 14,000 to 15,000 distinct CDR3 sequences, about half of them seen only once. The receptors stem from a human donor with advanced metastatic prostate, ovarian, gallbladder or colorectal cancer (not recorded which). This table probably holds off-target reads from a library built for another chain.

V usage is TRBV20-1 and J usage is TRBJ1-2, with D uncertain. CDR3 length: 13 residues. Germline values: CDR1 DFQATT, CDR2 SNEGSKA (reference sequence). With 0 bases removed from V and 2 bases from J, the gap between germline ends came to 7 bases. The CDR3 spells CSARDPGNYGYTF. The CDR3 DNA is TGCAGTGCTAGAGATCCGGGAAACTATGGCTACACCTTC.

This clonotype was counted a few times. The chain is built from TRBV5-6 and TRBJ1-2, with 9 positions matching TRBD1. The germline gives CDR1 SGHDT, CDR2 YYEEEE. V was clipped by 5 bases and J by 7 bases; unmatched bases: 6. The CDR3 totals 13 residues. In DNA form, the CDR3 reads TGTGCCAGCAGAGCGGACAGGGGCGGTGGCTACACCTTC. Its translation: CASRADRGGGYTF. The complete variable domain, with remaining parts taken from reference TRBV5-6 and TRBJ1-2, reads DAGVTQSPTHLIKTRGQQVTLRCSPKSGHDTVSWYQQALGQGPQFIFQYYEEEERQRGNFPDRFSGHQFPNYSSELNVNALLLGDSALYLCASRADRGGGYTFGSGTRLTVV.

This clonotype came up a few times. The CDR3 sequence: CASSQTSGRGYEQYF. In DNA form, the CDR3 reads TGTGCCAGCAGCCAGACTAGCGGGAGAGGCTACGAGCAGTACTTC. The chain combines TRBV3-1 with TRBJ2-7, with 12 positions matching TRBD2. Trimming removed 3 bases from V and 3 bases from J; junction bases left unmatched: 3. From germline, CDR1 is LGHDT and CDR2 YNNKEL (reference sequence). The CDR3 spans 15 residues.

J is TRBJ2-1 and V is TRBV28, with D perhaps matching TRBD2 (5 bases). Per germline, CDR1 MDHEN and CDR2 SYDVKM. V was clipped by 6 bases and J by 4 bases, with 16 bases between them. CDR3 length: 15 residues. The CDR3 reads CASSQLGSEYNEQFF. The CDR3 DNA reads as TGTGCCAGCAGCCAGTTAGGGAGCGAGTACAATGAGCAGTTCTTC.

This clonotype was picked up a small number of times. CDR3 sequence: CSVEGLAGVSQFF. CDR3 bases: TGCAGCGTTGAAGGACTAGCGGGAGTATCCCAGTTCTTC. The genes are TRBV29-1 and TRBJ2-1; 12 bases line up with TRBD2. The CDR3 loop spans 13 amino acids. The ends lost 1 base at V and 13 bases at J; junction bases unmatched: 5. The germline gives CDR1 SQVTM, CDR2 ANQGSEA.

J is TRBJ2-1 and V is TRBV7-2, with D possibly being TRBD1 (6 bases). This CDR3 contains 15 residues. Germline V lookup: CDR1 SGHTA, CDR2 FQGNSA. The V end lost 5 bases, the J end lost 0 bases, and 11 bases lay between the germline ends. The CDR3 loop is CASSIQGGSYNEQFF. The CDR3, as DNA: TGTGCCAGCAGCATACAGGGCGGCTCCTACAATGAGCAGTTCTTC.

This rearrangement joins TRBV20-1 to TRBJ2-1, with D perhaps assigned TRBD1 or TRBD2 (5 bases each). Per germline, CDR1 DFQATT and CDR2 SNEGSKA (reference sequence). Trimming stripped 6 bases from V and 2 bases from J, with 20 bases between. The CDR3 loop spans 16 amino acids. CDR3 DNA sequence: TGCAGTGCAAACCCACCCGGGACGCCAACCTACAATGAGCAGTTCTTC. It translates to CSANPPGTPTYNEQFF.

In its sample, this clonotype was seen once. Here the CDR3 DNA reads TGTGCCACCAGCAGAGATAGGCCCCTGGGTACCTCCTACGAGCAGTACTTC. This codes for CATSRDRPLGTSYEQYF. The chain recombines TRBV15 with TRBJ2-7; D unresolved. Germline-derived CDR1 and CDR2 are LNHNV and YYDKDF (reference sequence). CDR3 length: 17 amino acids. Trimming took off 0 bases at V and 0 bases at J, with 15 bases between the two ends.

This clonotype occurred once. The rearrangement uses TRBV7-9 and TRBJ2-3; TRBD2 is a possible D gene (7 bases). The CDR3 spans 15 residues. Per germline, CDR1 SEHNR and CDR2 FQNEAQ (reference sequence). Trimming stripped 0 bases from V and 4 bases from J, with 11 bases between. The chain's CDR3 is CASSLAGGLSDTQYF. The DNA for the CDR3 is TGTGCCAGCAGCTTAGCCGGGGGGCTTTCAGATACGCAGTATTTT.

The V and J genes are TRBV28 and TRBJ2-6, with D perhaps TRBD1 (6 bases). This CDR3 has 16 residues. Germline CDR1 MDHEN, CDR2 SYDVKM. V was shortened by 6 bases and J by 4 bases, with 16 bases between the two germline ends. CDR3 sequence reads: CASSQTGMSGANVLTF. CDR3 in DNA: TGTGCCAGCAGCCAAACAGGGATGAGCGGGGCCAACGTCCTGACTTTC.

CDR3 amino acids: CASSRPGLAGDYNEQFF. For the CDR3, the DNA is TGTGCCAGCAGCCGACCGGGACTAGCGGGAGATTACAATGAGCAGTTCTTC. The chain recombines TRBV14 with TRBJ2-1; 14 nucleotides line up with TRBD2. With V trimmed by 4 bases and J by 4 bases, 6 bases remained unmatched. Germline loops: CDR1 SGHDN, CDR2 FVKESK. The CDR3 covers 17 residues. Drawing the rest from reference TRBV14 and TRBJ2-1, the complete variable domain is EAGVTQFPSHSVIEKGQTVTLRCDPISGHDNLYWYRRVMGKEIKFLLHFVKESKQDESGMPNNRFLAERTGGTYSTLKVQPAELEDSGVYFCASSRPGLAGDYNEQFFGPGTRLTVL.

This clonotype turned up a few times. The chain couples TRBV28 to TRBJ2-7; tentative D call: TRBD2 (6 bases). CDR1 MDHEN and CDR2 SYDVKM come from the germline V gene. The CDR3 has 11 residues. V lost 6 bases and J 7 bases, leaving 10 bases between the germline ends. Here the CDR3 reads CASSPTREQYF. The CDR3 region has the DNA TGTGCCAGCAGCCCGACTAGAGAGCAGTACTTC.

The chain combines TRBV20-1 with TRBJ2-7, with 7 bases identical to TRBD2. Per germline, CDR1 DFQATT and CDR2 SNEGSKA (reference sequence). The CDR3 loop spans 11 amino acids. J lost 11 bases, V lost 3 bases, and 7 bases had no gene match. CDR3 residues: CSARTSSIEYF. CDR3 coding DNA: TGCAGTGCTAGGACTAGCTCAATAGAGTACTTC.

This clonotype was counted a single time. The chain uses TRBV20-1 and TRBJ1-1; maybe TRBD1 (6 bases). Germline V gene data show CDR1 as DFQATT and CDR2 as SNEGSKA (reference sequence). The CDR3 is made up of 15 amino acids. The germline V and J ends were trimmed by 3 bases and 5 bases, with 19 bases remaining between them. The CDR3 reads CSASISGGPWTEAFF. CDR3 sequence (DNA): TGCAGTGCTAGTATTAGCGGGGGGCCATGGACTGAAGCTTTCTTT.

The rearrangement links TRBV9 to TRBJ2-1, with 11 bases fitting TRBD2. Losses at the gene ends were 2 bases for V and 7 bases for J; bases not matched to a gene: 5. This CDR3 spans 15 amino acids. CDR1 is SGDLS, CDR2 YYNGEE, per germline. The CDR3 reads CASSVLAGGWNEQFF. In DNA form, the CDR3 reads TGTGCCAGCAGCGTGCTAGCGGGAGGTTGGAATGAGCAGTTCTTC.

This clonotype was found a few times. The chain uses TRBV5-1 and TRBJ2-7, with 10 bases matching TRBD2. The junction had 6 bases not matched to a gene; V was cut back by 4 bases and J by 2 bases. The CDR3 is 15 amino acids. CDR1 SGHRS and CDR2 YFSETQ come from the germline V gene. CDR3 sequence reads: CASSPLAGATYEQYF. The CDR3 bases are TGCGCCAGCAGCCCCCTAGCGGGAGCTACCTACGAGCAGTACTTC.

The chain uses TRBV9 and TRBJ2-6; D possibly corresponds to TRBD2 (6 bases). Germline V gene data show CDR1 as SGDLS and CDR2 as YYNGEE. The V end was cut by 7 bases, the J end by 2 bases, with 19 bases between. The CDR3 has 17 amino acids. The CDR3 loop reads CASAWGGGVTGANVLTF. The CDR3 coding sequence is TGTGCCAGCGCTTGGGGTGGAGGGGTCACTGGGGCCAACGTCCTGACTTTC. Full variable domain (rest looked up from reference TRBV9 and TRBJ2-6): DSGVTQTPKHLITATGQRVTLRCSPRSGDLSVYWYQQSLDQGLQFLIQYYNGEERAKGNILERFSAQQFPDLHSELNLSSLELGDSALYFCASAWGGGVTGANVLTFGAGSRLTVL.

The chain recombines TRBV7-9 with TRBJ2-2; TRBD1 might be the D (5 bases). From germline, CDR1 is SEHNR and CDR2 FQNEAQ (reference sequence). The CDR3 is made up of 15 amino acids. Trimming took 3 bases from V and 4 from J, leaving 12 bases between them. The CDR3 DNA reads TGTGCCAGCAGCTTTAGCTCAGGGCCCACCGGGGAGCTGTTTTTT. Its protein product is CASSFSSGPTGELFF.

In its sample, this clonotype was seen a few times. The rearrangement joins TRBV29-1 to TRBJ2-7, with 7 nucleotides matching TRBD2. The J segment lost 2 bases and the V segment lost 7 bases, leaving 2 bases of the junction unmatched. Germline V gene sequence: CDR1 SQVTM, CDR2 ANQGSEA. The CDR3 is 11 residues long. The CDR3 here is CSARGAYEQYF. The CDR3, as DNA: TGCAGCGCCCGGGGGGCCTACGAGCAGTACTTC.

There are a few counts of this clonotype. The chain is built from TRBV7-2 and TRBJ1-1; no reliable D call. V shed 5 bases and J shed 7 bases, with 17 bases lying between them. Germline-derived CDR1 and CDR2 are SGHTA and FQGNSA. The CDR3 length is 14 residues. As DNA, the CDR3 is TGTGCCAGCAGCCTCTCTCGCCGGCGGAGTGAAGCTTTCTTT. Protein product: CASSLSRRRSEAFF.

This clonotype was found a few times. The rearrangement uses TRBV28 and TRBJ1-1, with D unclear. CDR3 length equals 13 residues. Trimming left V 3 bases short and J 1 base short, with 6 bases between. Germline V gene data show CDR1 as MDHEN and CDR2 as SYDVKM. The DNA for the CDR3 is TGTGCCAGCAGTTTTGTGGAGAACACTGAAGCTTTCTTT. Its translation: CASSFVENTEAFF.

The V and J genes are TRBV7-3 and TRBJ2-7, with D perhaps matching TRBD1 (6 bases). Deletions cut 5 bases from V and 2 bases from J, with 16 bases between. The germline V gene encodes CDR1 SGHTA and CDR2 FQGTGA. The CDR3 has 15 amino acids. CDR3 DNA: TGTGCCAGCAGCCCATGGACAGCTGTGCCCTACGAGCAGTACTTC. This gives the protein CASSPWTAVPYEQYF.

This sequence joins TRBV5-1 and TRBJ2-3, with 7 positions matching TRBD2. The V segment lost 3 bases and the J segment 2 bases; nucleotides outside the gene matches: 9. The CDR3 is 16 amino acids. CDR1 is SGHRS, CDR2 YFSETQ, per germline. The CDR3 DNA reads as TGCGCCAGCAGCTACTTGATTGCGGGAGACACAGATACGCAGTATTTT. Its translation is CASSYLIAGDTDTQYF.

The chain links TRBV29-1 to TRBJ2-1, with D possibly being TRBD2 (6 bases). With 4 bases removed from V and 4 bases from J, the gap between germline ends came to 11 bases. Per the germline V gene, CDR1 is SQVTM and CDR2 is ANQGSEA. There are 13 residues in the CDR3. CDR3 coding DNA: TGCAGCGTTGTGACGGGAGATTACAATGAGCAGTTCTTC. It encodes CSVVTGDYNEQFF.

This clonotype appeared a few times. The chain uses TRBV6-6 and TRBJ2-1; the D call may be TRBD1 or TRBD2 (5 bases each). The CDR3 contains 15 residues. Germline CDR1 is MNHNY and CDR2 is SVGAGI (reference sequence). The germline V and J ends were trimmed by 8 bases and 7 bases, with 21 bases remaining between them. This CDR3 is CASWTPGRRENEQFF. The CDR3 bases are TGTGCCAGCTGGACCCCGGGACGGCGAGAGAATGAGCAGTTCTTC.

The V and J genes are TRBV11-2 and TRBJ1-3, with D uncertain. Germline values: CDR1 SGHAT, CDR2 FQNNGV. CDR3 length: 14 amino acids. V was pared by 4 bases and J by 4 bases, with 11 bases between. The CDR3 DNA reads TGTGCCAGCAGCTCTGCCATGGGAGGAAACACCATATATTTT. Translated: CASSSAMGGNTIYF.

Only a few counts were recorded for this clonotype. CDR3 nucleotides: TGTGCCAGCAGTTTGGGGAGCTCCTACGAGCAGTACTTC. Its protein product is CASSLGSSYEQYF. The rearrangement uses TRBV28 and TRBJ2-7, with D possibly TRBD2 on 5 matching bases. This CDR3 comprises 13 residues. In germline, CDR1 is MDHEN, CDR2 SYDVKM. Deletions cut 3 bases from V and 0 bases from J, with 6 bases between. Full variable domain (missing parts from reference TRBV28 and TRBJ2-7): DVKVTQSSRYLVKRTGEKVFLECVQDMDHENMFWYRQDPGLGLRLIYFSYDVKMKEKGDIPEGYSVSREKKERFSLILESASTNQTSMYLCASSLGSSYEQYFGPGTRLTVT.

This clonotype was recorded a few times. The chain recombines TRBV5-4 with TRBJ2-6; D may be TRBD1 or TRBD2 (7 bases each). V lost 5 bases and J lost 3, with 21 bases in between. Germline V CDR1 and CDR2: SGHNT, YYREEE (reference sequence). This CDR3 spans 18 amino acids. Here the CDR3 reads CASSRGPAGIGGANVLTF. The DNA for the CDR3 is TGTGCCAGCAGTAGGGGGCCAGCGGGGATTGGTGGGGCCAACGTCCTGACTTTC.

The chain couples TRBV29-1 to TRBJ1-4; D unclear. Trimming shortened V by 5 bases and J by 0 bases, and 16 bases separated the two germline ends. The CDR3 contains 16 residues. The V gene's germline CDR1 is SQVTM and CDR2 ANQGSEA. The CDR3 protein is CSVSRLPLATNEKLFF. In DNA form, the CDR3 reads TGCAGCGTTTCCCGACTGCCCCTTGCAACTAATGAAAAACTGTTTTTT.

This rearrangement joins TRBV4-2 to TRBJ1-2, with 8 bases aligning to TRBD1. V dropped 1 base and J dropped 3; count of bases not matched to a gene: 4. The germline V gene has CDR1 LGHNA and CDR2 YNFKEQ. The CDR3 contains 15 residues. DNA for the CDR3: TGTGCCAGCAGCCAAGCCACGGGACAGGACTATGGCTACACCTTC. This translates into CASSQATGQDYGYTF.